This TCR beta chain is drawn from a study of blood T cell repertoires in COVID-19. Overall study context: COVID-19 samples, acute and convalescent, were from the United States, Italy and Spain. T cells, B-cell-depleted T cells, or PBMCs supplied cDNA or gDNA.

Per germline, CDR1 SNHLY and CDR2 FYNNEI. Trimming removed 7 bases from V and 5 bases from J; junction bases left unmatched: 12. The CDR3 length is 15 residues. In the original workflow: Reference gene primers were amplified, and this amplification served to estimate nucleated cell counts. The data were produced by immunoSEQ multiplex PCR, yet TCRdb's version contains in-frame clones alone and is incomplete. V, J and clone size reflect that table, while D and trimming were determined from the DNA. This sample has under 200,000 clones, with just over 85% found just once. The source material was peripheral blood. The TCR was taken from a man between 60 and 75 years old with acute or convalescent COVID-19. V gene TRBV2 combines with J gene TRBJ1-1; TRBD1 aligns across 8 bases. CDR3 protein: CASKTATGAGTEAFF. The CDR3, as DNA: TGTGCCAGCAAGACTGCGACAGGGGCCGGAACTGAAGCTTTCTTT.